This is a list of T cell receptor beta chains from one sample in a study of beta chain features in type 1 diabetes. The table came from immunoSEQ multiplex PCR; TCRdb's copy has only in-frame clones and leaves some out. The sample lists nearly 350,000 clones; approximately 8% were seen once. Sequencing used central memory CD4+ T cells from blood. These receptor sequences come from a woman between 18 and 30 years old in good health. Both conserved end residues are part of each CDR3. Each record gives: J gene, clone size, V gene, D gene, CDR3 protein, CDR3 DNA. D genes are given only for firm matches. Clone size is stated in some rows and not others, as once, few, many or a class when expanded.

>TRBJ2-5|many|TRBV7-9|TRBD1
CASSSTGTGVETQYF
TGTGCCAGCAGCTCCACCGGGACAGGGGTAGAGACCCAGTACTTC
>TRBJ1-1|few|TRBV10-3|-
CAIGKAQNTEAFF
TGTGCCATCGGAAAGGCCCAGAACACTGAAGCTTTCTTT
>TRBJ1-5|-|TRBV15|-
CATSNRDGLLQPQHF
TGTGCCACCAGCAACCGGGACGGACTCCTCCAGCCCCAGCATTTT
>TRBJ2-5|few|TRBV5-4|TRBD2
CASSLRLAGAETQYF
TGTGCCAGCAGCTTGCGCCTAGCGGGAGCAGAGACCCAGTACTTC
>TRBJ2-3|few|TRBV7-9|-
CASSSSVSTDTQYF
TGTGCCAGCAGCTCTAGCGTTAGCACAGATACGCAGTATTTT
>TRBJ2-3|-|TRBV18|-
CASSPRGDSTDTQYF
TGTGCCAGCTCACCACGCGGCGATAGCACAGATACGCAGTATTTT
>TRBJ2-1|many|TRBV28|TRBD2
CASSLASGMVDEQFF
TGTGCCAGCAGTTTAGCTAGCGGGATGGTAGATGAGCAGTTCTTC
>TRBJ2-1|few|TRBV5-4|-
CASSQGRHNEQFF
TGTGCCAGCAGCCAGGGACGCCACAATGAGCAGTTCTTC
>TRBJ2-3|few|TRBV11-1|TRBD2
CASSPLLAGVSTDTQYF
TGTGCCAGCAGCCCATTACTAGCGGGAGTCTCCACAGATACGCAGTATTTT
>TRBJ2-7|few|TRBV4-2|-
CASSQGLATGSYEQYF
TGTGCCAGCAGCCAGGGTTTGGCGACGGGGTCCTACGAGCAGTACTTC
>TRBJ2-7|few|TRBV7-2|-
CASRGRAYEQYF
TGTGCCAGCAGGGGGCGCGCCTACGAGCAGTACTTC
>TRBJ2-2|few|TRBV4-2|-
CASSQDRAPNTGELFF
TGTGCCAGCAGCCAAGATCGAGCGCCGAACACCGGGGAGCTGTTTTTT
>TRBJ2-7|few|TRBV10-3|-
CAISLEGGLFEQYF
TGTGCCATCAGCCTGGAAGGGGGGCTTTTCGAGCAGTACTTC
>TRBJ2-7|-|TRBV5-6|-
CASSLTGLGNEQYF
TGTGCCAGCAGCCTGACAGGCTTGGGAAACGAGCAGTACTTC
>TRBJ1-1|-|TRBV5-1|-
CASSLNGEAFF
TGCGCCAGCAGCTTAAATGGTGAAGCTTTCTTT
>TRBJ1-1|-|TRBV28|-
CASIDRTNTEAFF
TGTGCCAGCATAGACAGGACGAACACTGAAGCTTTCTTT
>TRBJ2-3|-|TRBV18|TRBD1
CASSPPGQGYGTQYF
TGTGCCAGCTCACCCCCGGGACAGGGATACGGTACGCAGTATTTT
>TRBJ1-3|many|TRBV9|-
CASSGSQGTGNTIYF
TGTGCCAGCAGTGGTAGCCAGGGTACTGGAAACACCATATATTTT
>TRBJ2-3|few|TRBV6-1|TRBD1
CASSPPGQKYSTQYF
TGTGCCAGCAGTCCTCCGGGACAGAAGTATAGTACGCAGTATTTT
>TRBJ2-7|many|TRBV10-1|-
CASMRDASYEQYF
TGCGCCAGCATGCGGGACGCCTCCTACGAGCAGTACTTC
>TRBJ2-1|few|TRBV7-2|-
CASRPTPAGNEQFF
TGTGCCAGCAGACCGACCCCTGCTGGCAATGAGCAGTTCTTC
>TRBJ1-5|few|TRBV6-6|-
CASSYPARGRLQPQHF
TGTGCCAGCAGTTACCCGGCGCGGGGGAGATTACAGCCCCAGCATTTT
>TRBJ2-7|few|TRBV27|TRBD2
CASSFGASGSPYEQYF
TGTGCCAGCAGTTTTGGGGCTAGCGGGAGCCCCTACGAGCAGTACTTC
>TRBJ1-1|few|TRBV27|-
CASSLSWLGPTAEAFF
TGTGCCAGCAGTTTATCGTGGTTGGGGCCTACAGCTGAAGCTTTCTTT
>TRBJ2-1|-|TRBV14|TRBD2
CASSQLGLAGRNEQFF
TGTGCCAGCAGCCAATTGGGGCTAGCGGGGCGCAATGAGCAGTTCTTC
>TRBJ2-2|few|TRBV11-2|-
CASSQTVNTGELFF
TGTGCCAGCAGTCAAACTGTGAACACCGGGGAGCTGTTTTTT
>TRBJ2-5|few|TRBV7-8|-
CASSQGRGGGSETQYF
TGTGCCAGCAGCCAGGGACGAGGGGGAGGGTCGGAGACCCAGTACTTC
>TRBJ2-7|few|TRBV5-1|-
CASRLQGSTYEQYF
TGCGCCAGCAGATTGCAGGGGAGCACCTACGAGCAGTACTTC
>TRBJ2-7|-|TRBV18|-
CASSPLGDGHEQYF
TGTGCCAGCTCACCATTGGGGGACGGCCACGAGCAGTACTTC
>TRBJ2-7|few|TRBV5-1|TRBD2
CASSTTSASSYEQYF
TGCGCCAGCAGCACAACTAGCGCCAGCTCCTACGAGCAGTACTTC
>TRBJ2-5|-|TRBV5-1|-
CASRGRANDLETQYF
TGCGCCAGCAGGGGCAGGGCTAATGATTTGGAGACCCAGTACTTC
>TRBJ2-7|-|TRBV18|-
CASSPTAQKTYEQYF
TGTGCCAGCTCACCCACCGCACAGAAAACCTACGAGCAGTACTTC
>TRBJ2-7|-|TRBV18|-
CASSPNSGPDEQYF
TGTGCCAGCTCACCAAATTCAGGTCCCGACGAGCAGTACTTC
>TRBJ2-1|-|TRBV5-4|-
CASSFWGNNEQFF
TGTGCCAGCAGCTTTTGGGGGAACAATGAGCAGTTCTTC
>TRBJ2-1|-|TRBV7-9|-
CASSPRGLPGNEQFF
TGTGCCAGCAGTCCAAGGGGACTCCCCGGTAATGAGCAGTTCTTC
>TRBJ2-4|-|TRBV4-2|-
CASSLLPTGNIQYF
TGTGCCAGCAGCCTACTTCCGACAGGAAACATTCAGTACTTC